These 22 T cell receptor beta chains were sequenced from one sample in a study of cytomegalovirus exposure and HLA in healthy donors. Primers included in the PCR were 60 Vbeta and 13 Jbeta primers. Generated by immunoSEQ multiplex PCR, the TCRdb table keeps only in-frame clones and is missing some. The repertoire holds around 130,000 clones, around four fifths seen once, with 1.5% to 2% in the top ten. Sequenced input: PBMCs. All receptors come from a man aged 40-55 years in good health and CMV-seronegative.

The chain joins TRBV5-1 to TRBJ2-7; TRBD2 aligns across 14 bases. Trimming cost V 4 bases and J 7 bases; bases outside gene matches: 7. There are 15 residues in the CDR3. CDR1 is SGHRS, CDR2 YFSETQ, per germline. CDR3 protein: CASSLGLAGGDEQYF. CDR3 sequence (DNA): TGCGCCAGCAGCCTAGGACTAGCGGGAGGTGATGAGCAGTACTTC.

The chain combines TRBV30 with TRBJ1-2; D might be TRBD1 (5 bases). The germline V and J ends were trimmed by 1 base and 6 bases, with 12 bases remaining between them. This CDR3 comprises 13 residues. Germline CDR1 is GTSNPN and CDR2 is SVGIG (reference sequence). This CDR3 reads CAWSGGGSHGYTF. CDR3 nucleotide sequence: TGTGCCTGGAGTGGCGGGGGAAGTCATGGCTACACCTTC.

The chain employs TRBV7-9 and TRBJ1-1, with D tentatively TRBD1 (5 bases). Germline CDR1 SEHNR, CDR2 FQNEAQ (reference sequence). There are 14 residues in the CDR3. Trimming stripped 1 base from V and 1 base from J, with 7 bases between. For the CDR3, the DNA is TGTGCCAGCAGCTTAGATAGGGGGAACACTGAAGCTTTCTTT. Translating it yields CASSLDRGNTEAFF.

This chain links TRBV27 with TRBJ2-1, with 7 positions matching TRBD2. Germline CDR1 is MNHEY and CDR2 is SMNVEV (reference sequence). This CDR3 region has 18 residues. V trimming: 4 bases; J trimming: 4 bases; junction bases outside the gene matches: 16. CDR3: CASSSTTSGIFQYNEQFF. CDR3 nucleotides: TGTGCCAGCAGTTCCACCACAAGCGGGATATTTCAATACAATGAGCAGTTCTTC.

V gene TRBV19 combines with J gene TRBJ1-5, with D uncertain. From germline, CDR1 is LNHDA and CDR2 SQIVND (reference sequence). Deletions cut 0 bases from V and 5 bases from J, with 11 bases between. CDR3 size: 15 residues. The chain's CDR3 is CASSIDRGIHQPQHF. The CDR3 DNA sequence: TGTGCCAGTAGTATAGATCGAGGAATCCATCAGCCCCAGCATTTT.

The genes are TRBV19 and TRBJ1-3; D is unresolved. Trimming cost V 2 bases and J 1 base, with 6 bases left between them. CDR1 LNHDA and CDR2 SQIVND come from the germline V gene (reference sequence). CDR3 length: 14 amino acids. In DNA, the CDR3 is TGTGCCAGTAGTATACTATCATCTGGAAACACCATATATTTT. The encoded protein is CASSILSSGNTIYF.

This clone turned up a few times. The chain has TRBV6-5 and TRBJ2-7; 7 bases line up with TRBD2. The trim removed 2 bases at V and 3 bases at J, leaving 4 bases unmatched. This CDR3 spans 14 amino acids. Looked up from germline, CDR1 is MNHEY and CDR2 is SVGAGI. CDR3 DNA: TGTGCCAGCAGTTACATGGGGGGGTTCTACGAGCAGTACTTC. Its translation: CASSYMGGFYEQYF.

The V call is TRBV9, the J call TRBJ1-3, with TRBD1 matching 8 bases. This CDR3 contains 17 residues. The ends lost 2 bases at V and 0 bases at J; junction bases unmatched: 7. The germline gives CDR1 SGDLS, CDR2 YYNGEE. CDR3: CASSVGTGIFSGNTIYF. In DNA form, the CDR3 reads TGTGCCAGCAGCGTCGGGACAGGTATATTCTCTGGAAACACCATATATTTT.

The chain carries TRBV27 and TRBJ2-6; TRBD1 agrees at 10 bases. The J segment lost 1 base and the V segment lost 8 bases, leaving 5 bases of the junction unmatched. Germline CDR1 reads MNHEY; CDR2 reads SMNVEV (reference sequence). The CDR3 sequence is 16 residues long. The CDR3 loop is CASGGQGRSGANVLTF. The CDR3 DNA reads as TGTGCCAGCGGGGGACAGGGGAGGTCTGGGGCCAACGTCCTGACTTTC.

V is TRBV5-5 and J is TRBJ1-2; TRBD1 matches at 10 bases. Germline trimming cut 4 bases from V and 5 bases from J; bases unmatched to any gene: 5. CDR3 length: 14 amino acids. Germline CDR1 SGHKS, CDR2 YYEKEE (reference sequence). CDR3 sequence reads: CASSRDRGQYGYTF. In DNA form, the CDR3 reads TGTGCCAGCAGCAGGGACAGGGGACAGTATGGCTACACCTTC.

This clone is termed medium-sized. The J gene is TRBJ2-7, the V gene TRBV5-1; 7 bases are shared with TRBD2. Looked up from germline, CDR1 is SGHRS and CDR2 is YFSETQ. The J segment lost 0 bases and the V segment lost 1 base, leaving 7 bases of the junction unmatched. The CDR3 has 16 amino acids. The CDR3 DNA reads TGCGCCAGCAGCTTGACATTGGGAGGGAGCTCCTACGAGCAGTACTTC. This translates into CASSLTLGGSSYEQYF.

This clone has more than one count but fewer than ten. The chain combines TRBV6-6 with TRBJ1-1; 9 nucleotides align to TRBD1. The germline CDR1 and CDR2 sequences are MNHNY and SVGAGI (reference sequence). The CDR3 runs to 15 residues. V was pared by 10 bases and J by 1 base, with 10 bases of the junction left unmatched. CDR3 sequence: CAITLPGQGNTEAFF. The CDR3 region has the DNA TGTGCCATCACTCTCCCGGGACAGGGGAACACTGAAGCTTTCTTT.

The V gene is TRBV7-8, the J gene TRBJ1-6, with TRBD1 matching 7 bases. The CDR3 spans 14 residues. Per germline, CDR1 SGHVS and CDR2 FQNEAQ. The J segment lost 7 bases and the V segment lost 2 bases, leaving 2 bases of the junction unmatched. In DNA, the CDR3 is TGTGCCAGCAGCTTATGGGACAGAAATTCACCCCTCCACTTT. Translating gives CASSLWDRNSPLHF.

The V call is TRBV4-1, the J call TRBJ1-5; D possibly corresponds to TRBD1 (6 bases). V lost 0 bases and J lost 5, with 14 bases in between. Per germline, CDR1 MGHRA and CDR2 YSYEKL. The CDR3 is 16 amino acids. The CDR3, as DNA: TGCGCCAGCAGCCAAGACGCAGGGGTGGTCCATCAGCCCCAGCATTTT. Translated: CASSQDAGVVHQPQHF.

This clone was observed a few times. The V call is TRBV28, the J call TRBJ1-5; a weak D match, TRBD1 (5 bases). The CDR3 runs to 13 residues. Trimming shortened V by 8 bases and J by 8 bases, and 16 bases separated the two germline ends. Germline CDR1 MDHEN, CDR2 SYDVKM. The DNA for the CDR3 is TGTGCCAGCGAAACCGGGGGTTTTGAGCCCCAGCATTTT. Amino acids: CASETGGFEPQHF.

The CDR3 DNA follows: TGTGCCAGTTATGCCGGGACAGCCAATTCACCCCTCCACTTT. This encodes CASYAGTANSPLHF. The chain is built from TRBV6-5 and TRBJ1-6; 7 bases align to TRBD1. There are 14 residues in the CDR3. The germline V gene has CDR1 MNHEY and CDR2 SVGAGI. Losses at the gene ends were 9 bases for V and 7 bases for J; bases not matched to a gene: 9.

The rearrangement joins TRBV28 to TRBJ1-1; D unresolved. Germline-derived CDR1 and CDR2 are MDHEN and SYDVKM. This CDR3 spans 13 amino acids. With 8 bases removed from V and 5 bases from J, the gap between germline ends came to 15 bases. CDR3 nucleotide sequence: TGTGCCAGCCGAACGGGATGGGTGACTGAAGCTTTCTTT. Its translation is CASRTGWVTEAFF.

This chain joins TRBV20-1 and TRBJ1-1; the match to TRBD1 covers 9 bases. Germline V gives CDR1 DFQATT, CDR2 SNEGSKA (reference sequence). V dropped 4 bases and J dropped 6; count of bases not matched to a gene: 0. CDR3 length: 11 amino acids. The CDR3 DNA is TGCAGTGCTAACAGGGGGCCTGAAGCTTTCTTT. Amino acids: CSANRGPEAFF.

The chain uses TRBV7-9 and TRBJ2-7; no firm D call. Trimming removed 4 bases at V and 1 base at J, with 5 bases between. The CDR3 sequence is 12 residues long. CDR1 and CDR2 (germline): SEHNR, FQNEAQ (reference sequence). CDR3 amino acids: CASSSLSYEQYF. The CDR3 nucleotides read TGTGCCAGCAGCTCTCTTTCCTACGAGCAGTACTTC.

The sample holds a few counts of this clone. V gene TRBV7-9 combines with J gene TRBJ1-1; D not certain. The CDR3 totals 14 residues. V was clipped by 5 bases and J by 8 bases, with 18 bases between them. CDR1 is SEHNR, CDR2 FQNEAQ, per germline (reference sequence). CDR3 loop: CASSRRAPLAEAFF. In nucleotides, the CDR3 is TGTGCCAGCAGCCGGAGGGCACCCTTGGCAGAAGCTTTCTTT.

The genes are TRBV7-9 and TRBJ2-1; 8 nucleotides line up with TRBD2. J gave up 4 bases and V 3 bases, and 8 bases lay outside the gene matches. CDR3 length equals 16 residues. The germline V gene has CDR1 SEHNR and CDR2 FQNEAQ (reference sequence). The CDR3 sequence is CASSFVTSGSYNEQFF. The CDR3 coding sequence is TGTGCCAGCAGCTTTGTCACTAGCGGAAGTTACAATGAGCAGTTCTTC.

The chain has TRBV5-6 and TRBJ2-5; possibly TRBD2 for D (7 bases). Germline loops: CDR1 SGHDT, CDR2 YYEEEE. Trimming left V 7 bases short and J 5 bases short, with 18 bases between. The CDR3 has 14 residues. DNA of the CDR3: TGTGCCAGCCGGGCGGTGGGGGGGGCTGAGACCCAGTACTTC. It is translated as CASRAVGGAETQYF.